These 26 T cell receptor beta chains were all obtained from the same sample, sequenced in a study of cytomegalovirus exposure and HLA in healthy donors. The primer mix had 60 Vbeta and 13 Jbeta primers. Only in-frame clones appear in the TCRdb table, and some are missing; sequencing was by immunoSEQ multiplex PCR. Found here are fewer than 50,000 clones, 55% to 75% of them singletons; the top ten hold around 13%. Sequencing was done on a sample of PBMCs. All receptors come from a man aged 55 to 70 in good health and CMV-seropositive.

This clone has just a few counts. This rearrangement joins TRBV6-1 to TRBJ2-3; 9 bases align to TRBD2. Germline V CDR1 and CDR2: MNHNS, SASEGT. V shed 8 bases and J 3 bases; nucleotides not matched to a gene: 6. This CDR3 spans 14 amino acids. CDR3: CASRGLAITDTQYF. DNA for the CDR3: TGTGCCAGCCGCGGACTAGCGATAACAGATACGCAGTATTTT.

The rearrangement uses TRBV19 and TRBJ1-5; maybe TRBD1 (6 bases). Trimming cost V 5 bases and J 2 bases, with 13 bases left between them. The germline gives CDR1 LNHDA, CDR2 SQIVND (reference sequence). CDR3 length equals 15 residues. CDR3 in amino acids: CASSSQKGGNQPQHF. The DNA for the CDR3 is TGTGCCAGTAGTTCGCAGAAGGGGGGCAATCAGCCCCAGCATTTT.

The genes are TRBV27 and TRBJ2-1, with 7 bases matching TRBD2. With V trimmed by 4 bases and J by 0 bases, 3 bases remained unmatched. The germline gives CDR1 MNHEY, CDR2 SMNVEV (reference sequence). The CDR3 covers 15 residues. The CDR3 nucleotides read TGTGCCAGCAGTTCGCGGGGGAACTCCTACAATGAGCAGTTCTTC. This encodes CASSSRGNSYNEQFF.

The V call is TRBV10-3, the J call TRBJ1-2, with 8 bases fitting TRBD1. V was clipped by 3 bases and J by 0 bases; unmatched bases: 6. Germline values: CDR1 ENHRY, CDR2 SYGVKD. There are 16 residues in the CDR3. The CDR3 spells CAISDLGQGANYGYTF. CDR3 nucleotide sequence: TGTGCCATCAGTGATTTAGGACAGGGAGCTAACTATGGCTACACCTTC.

V and J are TRBV18 and TRBJ1-3; the match to TRBD1 covers 7 bases. Germline V gives CDR1 KGHSH, CDR2 LQKENI. V was pared by 6 bases and J by 0 bases, with 5 bases of the junction left unmatched. The CDR3 covers 15 residues. For the CDR3, the DNA is TGTGCCAGCTCTTTCGGGGACAGCTCTGGAAACACCATATATTTT. This encodes CASSFGDSSGNTIYF.

The chain couples TRBV4-1 to TRBJ1-2; TRBD1 matches at 8 bases. The V segment lost 0 bases and the J segment 6 bases; nucleotides outside the gene matches: 6. CDR3 length: 15 residues. Germline V CDR1 and CDR2: MGHRA, YSYEKL. The CDR3 nucleotides are TGCGCCAGCAGCCAAGATCAGACAGGGGACGATGGCTACACCTTC. Translation gives CASSQDQTGDDGYTF.

The chain links TRBV7-2 to TRBJ2-1; TRBD2 matches 8 bases. This CDR3 comprises 15 residues. CDR1 is SGHTA, CDR2 FQGNSA, per germline. The junction had 5 bases not matched to a gene; V was cut back by 0 bases and J by 7 bases. CDR3 loop: CASSLAHSGRNEQFF. CDR3 nucleotides: TGTGCCAGCAGCTTAGCGCACAGCGGGAGAAATGAGCAGTTCTTC. The full variable domain, in which reference TRBV7-2 and TRBJ2-1 provide the parts outside the CDR3, is GAGVSQSPSNKVTEKGKDVELRCDPISGHTALYWYRQSLGQGLEFLIYFQGNSAPDKSGLPSDRFSAERTGGSVSTLTIQRTQQEDSAVYLCASSLAHSGRNEQFFGPGTRLTVL.

V gene TRBV6-5 combines with J gene TRBJ2-3, with a weak D call TRBD1 (5 bases). Trimming left V 0 bases short and J 5 bases short, with 12 bases between. The CDR3 contains 15 residues. The V gene's germline CDR1 is MNHEY and CDR2 SVGAGI. CDR3 nucleotides: TGTGCCAGCAGTTACTCGATTTTCAGGGAAGATACGCAGTATTTT. This encodes CASSYSIFREDTQYF.

V and J are TRBV19 and TRBJ2-6; 7 positions agree with TRBD1. The germline V gene has CDR1 LNHDA and CDR2 SQIVND (reference sequence). Trimming removed 5 bases from V and 3 bases from J; junction bases left unmatched: 13. There are 18 residues in the CDR3. The CDR3 protein is CASSVAWGTGVGANVLTF. The CDR3, as DNA: TGTGCCAGTAGTGTCGCCTGGGGAACAGGGGTTGGGGCCAACGTCCTGACTTTC.

This chain joins TRBV15 and TRBJ2-5, with TRBD2 matching over 8 bases. Germline CDR1 LNHNV, CDR2 YYDKDF (reference sequence). Losses at the gene ends were 0 bases for V and 5 bases for J; bases not matched to a gene: 8. The CDR3 extends over 16 amino acids. CDR3 in amino acids: CATSRDQSGGGETQYF. The DNA of the CDR3 is TGTGCCACCAGCAGAGATCAGTCGGGAGGGGGGGAGACCCAGTACTTC.

The CDR3 DNA is TGTGCCATCAGTGTCAGTGATAATGAAAAACTGTTTTTT. Translation: CAISVSDNEKLFF. The rearrangement uses TRBV10-3 and TRBJ1-4, with unresolved D. V gave up 4 bases and J gave up 4 bases, with 7 bases separating them. The length of the CDR3 is 13 residues. Germline lookup yields CDR1 ENHRY and CDR2 SYGVKD.

This clone was counted only a few times. V gene TRBV28 combines with J gene TRBJ2-2; TRBD1 matches at 9 bases. CDR1 and CDR2 from the germline V gene are MDHEN and SYDVKM. The CDR3 is 17 amino acids. With 4 bases clipped from V and 6 bases from J, the junction kept 12 bases outside the gene matches. The CDR3 protein is CASSSYSPGQGSGELFF. CDR3 bases: TGTGCCAGCAGTTCATATTCACCGGGACAGGGTTCCGGGGAGCTGTTTTTT. The full variable domain, in which reference TRBV28 and TRBJ2-2 provide the parts outside the CDR3, is DVKVTQSSRYLVKRTGEKVFLECVQDMDHENMFWYRQDPGLGLRLIYFSYDVKMKEKGDIPEGYSVSREKKERFSLILESASTNQTSMYLCASSSYSPGQGSGELFFGEGSRLTVL.

J is TRBJ2-7 and V is TRBV7-3, with 8 positions matching TRBD1. The CDR3 is 15 residues long. J gave up 3 bases and V 5 bases, and 9 bases lay outside the gene matches. The germline gives CDR1 SGHTA, CDR2 FQGTGA. Written as DNA, the CDR3 is TGTGCCAGCAGCGTCACAGGGGGAGGTGTCTACGAGCAGTACTTC. As protein: CASSVTGGGVYEQYF.

The rearrangement joins TRBV2 to TRBJ2-1; 10 bases match TRBD2. This CDR3 is 16 amino acids long. V was clipped by 7 bases and J by 8 bases; unmatched bases: 14. Germline V gene lookup returns CDR1 SNHLY and CDR2 FYNNEI. CDR3 sequence reads: CASTPSAGGPRYEQFF. The CDR3 bases are TGTGCCAGCACCCCCTCAGCGGGAGGGCCCCGTTATGAGCAGTTCTTC.

The chain joins TRBV27 to TRBJ1-2; D is possibly TRBD1 (5 bases). The CDR3 totals 15 residues. In germline, CDR1 is MNHEY, CDR2 SMNVEV (reference sequence). V gave up 5 bases and J gave up 4 bases, with 17 bases separating them. The chain's CDR3 is CASSAAGGVGYGYTF. In DNA form, the CDR3 reads TGTGCCAGCAGTGCGGCCGGGGGGGTGGGCTATGGCTACACCTTC.

The chain couples TRBV9 to TRBJ2-7; 7 bases align to TRBD2. With 0 bases clipped from V and 4 bases from J, the junction kept 7 bases outside the gene matches. CDR3 length: 15 residues. Germline V CDR1 and CDR2: SGDLS, YYNGEE. This chain's CDR3 is CASSVGGDYQYEQYF. In DNA, the CDR3 is TGTGCCAGCAGCGTAGGTGGGGACTACCAATACGAGCAGTACTTC. The whole variable domain, remainder taken from reference TRBV9 and TRBJ2-7, is DSGVTQTPKHLITATGQRVTLRCSPRSGDLSVYWYQQSLDQGLQFLIQYYNGEERAKGNILERFSAQQFPDLHSELNLSSLELGDSALYFCASSVGGDYQYEQYFGPGTRLTVT.

V is TRBV27 and J is TRBJ1-2; the D is unclear. The germline gives CDR1 MNHEY, CDR2 SMNVEV (reference sequence). Between the trimmed V and J ends, which lost 2 bases and 7 bases, there was a span of 14 bases. The CDR3 totals 14 residues. CDR3 amino acids: CASSLVGEVGGYTF. Here the CDR3 DNA reads TGTGCCAGCAGTTTAGTCGGGGAGGTCGGTGGCTACACCTTC.

The chain recombines TRBV30 with TRBJ2-5; D uncertain. The end of the DNA aligns better with TRBJ2-7, so the J call may be wrong. The CDR3 totals 12 residues. The germline gives CDR1 GTSNPN, CDR2 SVGIG (reference sequence). This chain's CDR3 is CAWSSNSYEQYF. The CDR3 nucleotides read TGTGCCTGGTCTTCGAACTCCTACGAGCAGTACTTC.

V gene TRBV15 combines with J gene TRBJ2-5; maybe TRBD2 (6 bases). The CDR3 spans 15 residues. Germline-derived CDR1 and CDR2 are LNHNV and YYDKDF (reference sequence). Trimming removed 0 bases at V and 1 base at J, with 9 bases between. The CDR3 is CATSRDRGFQETQYF. DNA for the CDR3: TGTGCCACCAGCAGAGATCGGGGGTTCCAAGAGACCCAGTACTTC.

The rearrangement joins TRBV5-4 to TRBJ1-2; TRBD1 agrees at 7 bases. Germline CDR1 SGHNT, CDR2 YYREEE (reference sequence). The CDR3 extends over 17 amino acids. V lost 0 bases to trimming and J lost 3 bases; unmatched junction nucleotides: 11. In DNA, the CDR3 is TGTGCCAGCAGCTTGGCCGTGGACAGGCGAACCTACTATGGCTACACCTTC. It translates to CASSLAVDRRTYYGYTF. The full variable domain, rest sourced from reference TRBV5-4 and TRBJ1-2, is ETGVTQSPTHLIKTRGQQVTLRCSSQSGHNTVSWYQQALGQGPQFIFQYYREEENGRGNFPPRFSGLQFPNYSSELNVNALELDDSALYLCASSLAVDRRTYYGYTFGSGTRLTVV.

J is TRBJ2-5 and V is TRBV28; D is perhaps TRBD1 (6 bases). CDR3 length: 14 amino acids. Trimming left V 2 bases short and J 3 bases short, with 10 bases between. Germline values: CDR1 MDHEN, CDR2 SYDVKM. In DNA form, the CDR3 reads TGTGCCAGCAGTTTACCGGCAGGGGAAGAGACCCAGTACTTC. This translates into CASSLPAGEETQYF.

This clone was observed a few times. The chain combines TRBV9 with TRBJ1-1; D call uncertain. V gave up 4 bases and J gave up 1 base, with 14 bases separating them. CDR1 is SGDLS and CDR2 is YYNGEE in the germline V gene. The CDR3 is 15 residues long. CDR3 DNA: TGTGCCAGCAGCCCGAGGGCCATGGCGAACACTGAAGCTTTCTTT. It translates to CASSPRAMANTEAFF.

This chain joins TRBV5-1 and TRBJ2-5, with 9 bases fitting TRBD2. This CDR3 has 15 residues. Germline V CDR1 and CDR2: SGHRS, YFSETQ. The V gene end was trimmed by 2 bases and the J gene end by 1 base; junction bases not matched to a gene: 3. Here the CDR3 DNA reads TGCGCCAGCAGCTTCACTAGCGGGCTCCAAGAGACCCAGTACTTC. Translated: CASSFTSGLQETQYF.

The chain combines TRBV28 with TRBJ2-7; 7 positions match TRBD1. CDR3 size: 14 residues. CDR1 and CDR2 from the germline V gene are MDHEN and SYDVKM. The V gene end was trimmed by 5 bases and the J gene end by 4 bases; junction bases not matched to a gene: 8. The CDR3 here is CASSTRDSTYEQYF. The CDR3 nucleotides are TGTGCCAGCAGTACCCGGGACAGCACATACGAGCAGTACTTC.

This clone was picked up a small number of times. The chain couples TRBV7-2 to TRBJ2-5; 10 nucleotides align to TRBD2. The J call may be in error: the DNA end matches TRBJ2-7 better. This CDR3 spans 18 amino acids. CDR1 is SGHTA, CDR2 FQGNSA, per germline. CDR3 in amino acids: CASSSSGRIGASSYEQYF. The CDR3 DNA sequence: TGTGCCAGCAGCTCTAGCGGGAGAATCGGTGCAAGCTCCTACGAGCAGTACTTC.

The V call is TRBV5-1, the J call TRBJ2-1; 8 positions agree with TRBD1. The germline V gene encodes CDR1 SGHRS and CDR2 YFSETQ. The junction had 4 bases not matched to a gene; V was cut back by 1 base and J by 4 bases. CDR3 length: 15 amino acids. CDR3 residues: CASSLRTGRYNEQFF. The CDR3 DNA sequence: TGCGCCAGCAGCTTGAGGACAGGGAGGTACAATGAGCAGTTCTTC.